This is a list of T cell receptor beta chains from one sample in a study of CD8+ T cells in alopecia areata. The protocol was immunoSEQ multiplex PCR, while the TCRdb copy is restricted to in-frame clones and leaves out a portion. There are around 69,000 clones in the sample; roughly 61% occur only once, and more than 15% lies in the top ten. This sample comprised CD8+ T cells sorted from blood, obtained at week 0. Receptor source: a human donor with alopecia areata. Both conserved end residues are part of each CDR3. Fields, in order: V gene, CDR3 length, J gene, CDR3 protein.

v_call: TRBV7-6
cdr3_length: 16
j_call: TRBJ2-7
cdr3_aa: CASSLSGGTVPYEQYF

v_call: TRBV27
cdr3_length: 14
j_call: TRBJ1-5
cdr3_aa: CASGEGVGNQPQHF

v_call: TRBV27
cdr3_length: 16
j_call: TRBJ2-1
cdr3_aa: CASSFGTALGPNEQFF

v_call: TRBV4-3
cdr3_length: 16
j_call: TRBJ1-6
cdr3_aa: CASSQDPPGASTPLHF

v_call: TRBV28
cdr3_length: 15
j_call: TRBJ2-1
cdr3_aa: CASRDPGAFWNEQFF

v_call: TRBV15
cdr3_length: 14
j_call: TRBJ1-1
cdr3_aa: CASAPGRLNTEAFF

v_call: TRBV29-1
cdr3_length: 15
j_call: TRBJ2-5
cdr3_aa: CSVEIGTWGQETQYF

v_call: TRBV27
cdr3_length: 14
j_call: TRBJ2-7
cdr3_aa: CASSLAGEFHEQYF

v_call: TRBV5-6
cdr3_length: 14
j_call: TRBJ2-2
cdr3_aa: CASRFHPGAGELFF

v_call: TRBV27
cdr3_length: 15
j_call: TRBJ1-5
cdr3_aa: CASSLSLTGNQPQHF

v_call: TRBV5-1
cdr3_length: 13
j_call: TRBJ2-5
cdr3_aa: CASSPGWLETQYF

v_call: TRBV7-9
cdr3_length: 14
j_call: TRBJ2-6
cdr3_aa: CASRFPRGANVLTF

v_call: TRBV29-1
cdr3_length: 14
j_call: TRBJ2-5
cdr3_aa: CSVEGEGWEETQYF

v_call: TRBV7-9
cdr3_length: 15
j_call: TRBJ1-1
cdr3_aa: CASSLAAGQLTEAFF

v_call: TRBV7-2
cdr3_length: 17
j_call: TRBJ2-1
cdr3_aa: CASSLGLAGGPYNEQFF

v_call: TRBV2
cdr3_length: 12
j_call: TRBJ2-7
cdr3_aa: CASSEASYEQYF

v_call: TRBV4-3
cdr3_length: 17
j_call: TRBJ2-1
cdr3_aa: CASSQDPTGNSYNEQFF

v_call: TRBV7-9
cdr3_length: 14
j_call: TRBJ2-7
cdr3_aa: CASSLAGTAYEQYF

v_call: TRBV11-2
cdr3_length: 14
j_call: TRBJ1-1
cdr3_aa: CASSLAGLNTEAFF

v_call: TRBV19
cdr3_length: 15
j_call: TRBJ1-5
cdr3_aa: CASSIARMLNQPQHF

v_call: TRBV4-1
cdr3_length: 19
j_call: TRBJ2-2
cdr3_aa: CASSLYIGQGAGNTGELFF

v_call: TRBV9
cdr3_length: 15
j_call: TRBJ2-7
cdr3_aa: CASSVGASGKYEQYF

v_call: TRBV6-5
cdr3_length: 12
j_call: TRBJ2-7
cdr3_aa: CASSYSQGEQYF

v_call: TRBV27
cdr3_length: 12
j_call: TRBJ1-1
cdr3_aa: CASSLGGGAAFF

v_call: TRBV29-1
cdr3_length: 16
j_call: TRBJ2-2
cdr3_aa: CSVEVPQGANTGELFF

v_call: TRBV23-1
cdr3_length: 16
j_call: TRBJ1-1
cdr3_aa: CASSQSIGRIDAEAFF

v_call: TRBV30
cdr3_length: 14
j_call: TRBJ1-4
cdr3_aa: CAWSVVSVNEKLFF

v_call: TRBV4-2
cdr3_length: 14
j_call: TRBJ2-7
cdr3_aa: CASSLYRIAYEQYF

v_call: TRBV7-9
cdr3_length: 14
j_call: TRBJ2-5
cdr3_aa: CASSSGGGQETQYF

v_call: TRBV25-1
cdr3_length: 12
j_call: TRBJ1-1
cdr3_aa: CASSVGTTEAFF

v_call: TRBV29-1
cdr3_length: 15
j_call: TRBJ2-2
cdr3_aa: CSVSFAGSNTGELFF

v_call: TRBV27
cdr3_length: 16
j_call: TRBJ2-1
cdr3_aa: CASSLWEAGGRNEQFF

v_call: TRBV5-1
cdr3_length: 12
j_call: TRBJ2-2
cdr3_aa: CASSPAPGELFF

v_call: TRBV29-1
cdr3_length: 11
j_call: TRBJ2-7
cdr3_aa: CSYQGDYEQYF

v_call: TRBV4-3
cdr3_length: 18
j_call: TRBJ2-5
cdr3_aa: CASSQYLVGQGKQETQYF

v_call: TRBV10-3
cdr3_length: 12
j_call: TRBJ2-7
cdr3_aa: CATGTGLYEQYF

v_call: TRBV30
cdr3_length: 15
j_call: TRBJ2-5
cdr3_aa: CAWSVPSGRLETQYF

v_call: TRBV2
cdr3_length: 17
j_call: TRBJ2-1
cdr3_aa: CASSDPTLAGAFNEQFF

v_call: TRBV28
cdr3_length: 13
j_call: TRBJ2-1
cdr3_aa: CASSPFLNNEQFF

v_call: TRBV27
cdr3_length: 13
j_call: TRBJ2-2
cdr3_aa: CASSFTGGGELFF

v_call: TRBV9
cdr3_length: 15
j_call: TRBJ2-5
cdr3_aa: CASSVGGSSGETQYF

v_call: TRBV19
cdr3_length: 12
j_call: TRBJ2-4
cdr3_aa: CASSSGPYIQYF

v_call: TRBV29-1
cdr3_length: 15
j_call: TRBJ2-1
cdr3_aa: CSVYGGSSSYNEQFF

v_call: TRBV6-5
cdr3_length: 15
j_call: TRBJ2-6
cdr3_aa: CASRSGFSGANVLTF

v_call: TRBV7-9
cdr3_length: 19
j_call: TRBJ2-1
cdr3_aa: CASSDRDRDWVAGGGEQFF